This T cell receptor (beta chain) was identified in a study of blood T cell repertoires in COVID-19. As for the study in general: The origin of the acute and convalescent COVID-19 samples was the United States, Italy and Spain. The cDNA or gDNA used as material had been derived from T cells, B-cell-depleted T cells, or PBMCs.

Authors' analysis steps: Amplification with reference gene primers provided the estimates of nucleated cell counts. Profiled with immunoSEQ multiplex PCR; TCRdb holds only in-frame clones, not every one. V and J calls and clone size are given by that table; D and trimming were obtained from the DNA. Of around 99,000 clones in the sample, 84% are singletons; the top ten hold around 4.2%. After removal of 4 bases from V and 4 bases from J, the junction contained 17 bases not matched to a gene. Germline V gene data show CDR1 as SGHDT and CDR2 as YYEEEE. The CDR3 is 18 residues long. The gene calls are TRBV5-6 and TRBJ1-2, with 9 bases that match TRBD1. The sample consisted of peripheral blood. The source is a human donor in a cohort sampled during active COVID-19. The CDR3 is CASSLYTGGLYPSYGYTF. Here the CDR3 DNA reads TGTGCCAGCAGCCTTTACACAGGGGGCTTATACCCTTCCTATGGCTACACCTTC.